This is a list of T cell receptor beta chains from one sample in a study of early T cells in non-severe SARS-CoV-2 infection. TCRdb independently ran MiXCR on the 5' RACE reads; one entry per CDR3 protein. The repertoire consists of 70,000 to 90,000 distinct CDR3 sequences, with 14% to 15% occurring once and the leading ten covering around 6%. Sequencing was done on a sample of whole blood. These receptors all come from an adult who was a healthcare worker with PCR-confirmed SARS-CoV-2 infection or an uninfected control (not recorded which). Both conserved end residues are part of each CDR3. A D gene is named only where the DNA matches it firmly. For some rows the clone size is stated as once, few or many, or as a class when expanded; others skip it.

clone_size,v_call,j_call,d_call,cdr3_nt,cdr3_aa
NA,TRBV4-3,TRBJ2-7,NA,TGCGCCAGCAGCCACCGGGCGGGGACCCTCTACGAGCAGTACTTC,CASSHRAGTLYEQYF
few,TRBV12-3/TRBV12-4,TRBJ2-1,TRBD2,TGTGCCAGCAGCTCCCTGACTAGCGGGAGGTTCGGGGAGCAGTTCTTC,CASSSLTSGRFGEQFF
NA,TRBV10-3,TRBJ2-3,NA,TGTGCCATCAGTGGCTCCGGGACGGCTCCTTCGGATACGCAGTATTTT,CAISGSGTAPSDTQYF
NA,TRBV28,TRBJ2-1,TRBD1,TGTGCCAGCACGGACAGGGGAACGAGTGAGCAGTTCTTC,CASTDRGTSEQFF
NA,TRBV11-2,TRBJ2-5,NA,TGTGCCAGCGGGATCCAAGAGACCCAGTACTTC,CASGIQETQYF
NA,TRBV3-1,TRBJ1-6,NA,TGTGCCAGCAGCCAAGTAGCAGGGCGAACACCCCTCCACTTT,CASSQVAGRTPLHF
NA,TRBV18,TRBJ2-7,TRBD1,TGTGCCAGCTCGCCCGGGACAGGAAACGGACGAGCGGAGCTGTACTTC,CASSPGTGNGRAELYF
many,TRBV18,TRBJ2-3,TRBD2,TGTGCCAGCTCACCGGGACTAGCGGGGATCCCTCAAGAGTTT,CASSPGLAGIPQEF
few,TRBV20-1,TRBJ2-3,TRBD1,TGCAGTGCGCCCCCCCGGGACAGGGGAGATACGCAGTATTTT,CSAPPRDRGDTQYF
NA,TRBV11-1,TRBJ2-1,NA,TGTGCCAGCAGCTTAGGGCTCCCATCCTACAATGAGCAGTTCTTC,CASSLGLPSYNEQFF
NA,TRBV30,TRBJ2-2,TRBD2,TGTGCCTGGAGCCCCCGCTTAGCGGGAATCACCGGGGAGCTGTTTTTT,CAWSPRLAGITGELFF
many,TRBV6-2/TRBV6-3,TRBJ2-1,NA,TGTGCCAGCACCAAGTGGGGGGAGCAGTTCTTC,CASTKWGEQFF
NA,TRBV4-3,TRBJ2-4,TRBD2,TGCGCCAGCAGCCAAGGAGCCAGCGGGGCCAATATTCAGTACTTC,CASSQGASGANIQYF
few,TRBV10-1,TRBJ2-3,NA,TGCGCCAGCAGTGAGAGAACGGCCCGCACAGATACGCAGTATTTT,CASSERTARTDTQYF
NA,TRBV12-3/TRBV12-4,TRBJ2-1,NA,TGTGCCAGCAGTCAGACTACAGGTGGTGAGCAGTTCTTC,CASSQTTGGEQFF
NA,TRBV11-2,TRBJ2-3,NA,TGTGCCAGCAGCTTAGATTTGGATACGCAGTATTTT,CASSLDLDTQYF
few,TRBV29-1,TRBJ2-7,TRBD1,TGCAGCGTTGAAGGTACCGGGACAGCCGCCTACGAGCAGTACTTC,CSVEGTGTAAYEQYF